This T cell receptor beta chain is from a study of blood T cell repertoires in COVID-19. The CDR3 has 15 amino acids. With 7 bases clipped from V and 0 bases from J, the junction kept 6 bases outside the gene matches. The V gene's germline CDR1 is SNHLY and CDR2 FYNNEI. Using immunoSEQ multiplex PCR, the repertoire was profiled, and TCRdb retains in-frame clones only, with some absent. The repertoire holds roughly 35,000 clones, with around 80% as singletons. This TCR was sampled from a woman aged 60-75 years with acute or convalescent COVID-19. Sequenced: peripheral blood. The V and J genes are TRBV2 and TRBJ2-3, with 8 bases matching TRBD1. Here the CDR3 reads CASIGTGSSTDTQYF. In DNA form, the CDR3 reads TGTGCCAGCATTGGGACAGGCTCTAGCACAGATACGCAGTATTTT.